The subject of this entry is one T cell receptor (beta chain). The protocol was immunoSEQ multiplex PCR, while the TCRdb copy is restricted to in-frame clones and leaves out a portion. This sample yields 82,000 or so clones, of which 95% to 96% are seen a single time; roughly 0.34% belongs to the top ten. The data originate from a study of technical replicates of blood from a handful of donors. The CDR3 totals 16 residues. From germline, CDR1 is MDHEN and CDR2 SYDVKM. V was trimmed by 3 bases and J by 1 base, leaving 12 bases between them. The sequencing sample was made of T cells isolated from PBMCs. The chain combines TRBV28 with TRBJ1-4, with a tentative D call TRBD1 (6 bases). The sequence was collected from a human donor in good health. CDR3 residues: CASSLWGGKTNEKLFF. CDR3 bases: TGTGCCAGCAGTTTGTGGGGGGGCAAAACTAATGAAAAACTGTTTTTT.